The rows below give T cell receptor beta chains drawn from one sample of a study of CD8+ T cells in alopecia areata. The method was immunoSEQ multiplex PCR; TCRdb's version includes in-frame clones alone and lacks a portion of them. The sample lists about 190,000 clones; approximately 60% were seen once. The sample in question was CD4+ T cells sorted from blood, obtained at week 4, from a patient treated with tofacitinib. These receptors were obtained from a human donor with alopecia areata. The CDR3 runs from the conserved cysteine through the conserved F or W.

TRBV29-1	CSVERQMSGEQYF
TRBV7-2	CASSLEGLSWEPQHF
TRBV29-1	CSVEGGLGETQYF
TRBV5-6	CASSQGPTKNIQYF
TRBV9	CASSERQGRDEQFF
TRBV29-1	CSVWMNTEAFF
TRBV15	CATSRGSMGTDTQYF
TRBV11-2	CASSLGPGQTATRTDTQYF
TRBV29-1	CSVRVPLAKNIQYF
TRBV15	CATSTNDGLKHF
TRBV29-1	CSITGTAETQYF
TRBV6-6	CASAWDRGSDEQFF
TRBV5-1	CASSLDPGLTGNTIYF
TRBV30	CAWSAYQGSVYGYTF
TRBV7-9	CASSPQPGNQPQHF
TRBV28	CASRLTWGSDTQYF
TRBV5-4	CASSLWLAGAETQYF
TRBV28	CASSHGQGLDEQFF
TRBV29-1	CSVVDYEQYF
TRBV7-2	CASSLGGSQETQYF
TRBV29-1	CSPRLVEWGQETQYF
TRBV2	CASSRGLEQFF
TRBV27	CASSPEPGGYEQYF